This T cell receptor (beta chain) was observed in a study of vaccination effects on CD4 cells after COVID-19. Isolating CD4+ T cells followed around nine days of culture. Here immunoSEQ multiplex PCR was the method, and the copy in TCRdb shows in-frame clones only, minus some. This table holds approximately 31,000 clones, 70% found once. In the case of this clone: Its antigen is unknown.

Germline lookup yields CDR1 LNHDA and CDR2 SQIVND (reference sequence). The V end was cut by 4 bases, the J end by 2 bases, with 8 bases between. CDR3 length equals 13 residues. This specimen was CD4+ T cells from PBMCs cultured without peptide, taken before COVID-19 vaccination. The sequence derives from a human donor who received a COVID-19 vaccine. The gene calls are TRBV19 and TRBJ1-2; D is undetermined. The CDR3 DNA sequence: TGTGCCAGTAGTAAGATCGGAAACTATGGCTACACCTTC. It codes for CASSKIGNYGYTF. Together with reference TRBV19 and TRBJ1-2, the CDR3 gives the full variable domain: DGGITQSPKYLFRKEGQNVTLSCEQNLNHDAMYWYRQDPGQGLRLIYYSQIVNDFQKGDIAEGYSVSREKKESFPLTVTSAQKNPTAFYLCASSKIGNYGYTFGSGTRLTVV.